This T cell receptor (beta chain) was sequenced for a study of blood T cell repertoires in COVID-19. Clones were read by immunoSEQ multiplex PCR, and TCRdb kept only the in-frame ones, dropping some. The data show about 43,000 clones, 87% seen once. Germline V gives CDR1 SGHRS, CDR2 YFSETQ. The V and J ends lost 6 bases and 5 bases respectively, with 20 bases between them. This CDR3 region has 15 residues. Sequenced sample: peripheral blood. This rearrangement joins TRBV5-1 to TRBJ2-5; possibly TRBD1 for D (7 bases). The sequence derives from a man in his 60s with active COVID-19. The CDR3 DNA sequence: TGCGCCAGCATCGATTACAGGGGAGGCGGGGAGACCCAGTACTTC. It yields the protein CASIDYRGGGETQYF.